This T cell receptor (beta chain) stems from a study of T cell responses to AZD1222 COVID-19 vaccine (dated by TCRdb to about 2021). Turning to the overall study: A total of 233 trial participants underwent TCR sequencing, of whom more than 200 had received two doses of AZD1222 and around 25 had received two doses of the MenACWY control vaccine. Trial participants were enrolled by age into subgroups of 18-55, 56-69 and 70-plus years, and around 150, 29 and 61 TCR-sequenced participants, respectively, were included in these subgroups.

The CDR3 regions of human TCRbeta chains were analyzed by immunosequencing. In the paper's pipeline: Repertoire TCRs were checked for matches against a reference library of SARS-CoV-2-specific TCRs that had been generated using the MIRA antigen-specificity platform. Breadth was defined as the fraction of unique TCRs that were SARS-CoV-2-associated. Depth was defined as the fraction of total T cells that were SARS-CoV-2-associated. Each spike-specific TCR was assigned to its reactive spike region and to a CD4 or CD8 class using the MIRA data. Log10-transformed breadth and depth values were compared by one-way ANOVA with Sidak's multiple comparisons tests. The clones in this table, taken by TCRdb from immuneACCESS, are in-frame only. Not every clone is retained; where verified, under half of the shortfall comes from an unresolved V gene, and the cause of the rest is unknown. V and J calls and clone size are given by that table; D and trimming were obtained from the DNA. This sample holds about 81,000 clones; approximately 90% were observed only once. The ten most abundant clones make up 8% of the sample.

Ends trimmed: V by 6 bases, J by 2 bases; bases unmatched to a gene: 4. Spanning cysteine to phenylalanine, the CDR3 consists of 13 amino acids. Of all the DNA, just the CDR3 is kept, 39 bases in frame from base 1. CDR1 is given as MNHEY and CDR2 as SVGAGI, both from the germline V gene. Concerning this clone itself: The antigen this receptor binds is unknown. Base qualities are not at hand, and no much larger clone is one base apart.

The time point tag for this specimen amounts to: about 28 days (+/-7) after the second vaccine dose. AZD1222 recipients given second doses at about 4 weeks or at about 12 weeks were pooled, since spike-specific TCR depth and breadth were not found to differ between the two schedules. The vaccinee samples were drawn from two UK trials, COV001 and COV002, one of which was a single-blind randomized controlled phase 2/3 trial testing AZD1222 (ChAdOx1 nCoV-19) in healthy adults. For TCRbeta chain sequencing, PBMC samples from trial participants were taken at day 0 and at day 28 after the second dose. Broader findings and caveats from the paper: Only six AZD1222 recipients were SARS-CoV-2 seropositive at baseline, limiting conclusions about previously exposed vaccinees. Because no samples from the day 14 peak response were available, repertoires could be characterized only after the peak T cell response. The 56-69-year group was small, and its depth increase did not reach significance, likely because of low power. Participants were mostly white British, with more females than males. The authors suggested clonal diversity may have been underestimated. The whole spike protein was spanned by vaccine-associated CD4 TCRs, and dominant responses were seen in regions 160-218 and 743-854. Reportedly, almost half of the unique spike-specific TCRs recognized epitopes lying outside the regions that are mutated in the B.1.351 and B.1.1.7 variants. Spike-specific TCR breadth and depth rose significantly after two AZD1222 doses compared with day 0 and with MenACWY recipients.

The TCR sequence derives from an adult who received the AZD1222 COVID-19 vaccine. This sample comprised peripheral blood, obtained 28 days after the second AZD1222 dose. The V and J segments used are TRBV6-5 and TRBJ2-7, with 7 central nucleotides matching TRBD1. The CDR3 corresponds to CASRPTGAYEQYF. The DNA reads TGTGCCAGCAGACCCACAGGGGCCTACGAGCAGTACTTC.